This T cell receptor beta chain came from a study of T cell responses to AZD1222 COVID-19 vaccine. Whole-study findings and limits: Distributed over spike, vaccine-associated CD4 TCRs predominated at 160-218 and 743-854.

Trimming cost V 7 bases and J 5 bases, with 18 bases left between them. Looked up from germline, CDR1 is MNHEY and CDR2 is SMNVEV (reference sequence). The CDR3 consists of 16 residues. Profiled with immunoSEQ multiplex PCR; TCRdb holds only in-frame clones, not every one. The sample carries approximately 150,000 clones, approximately 90% recorded once. Of note for this clone: What it recognizes is unknown.

The clonotype originates from an adult in good health. The sample here was peripheral blood, taken on day 0 of AZD1222 vaccination. The rearrangement links TRBV27 to TRBJ1-6; perhaps TRBD1 as D (5 bases). The CDR3 region is CASNPQLGQHNSPLHF. The CDR3 DNA is TGTGCCAGCAACCCTCAGTTGGGGCAACATAATTCACCCCTCCACTTT.